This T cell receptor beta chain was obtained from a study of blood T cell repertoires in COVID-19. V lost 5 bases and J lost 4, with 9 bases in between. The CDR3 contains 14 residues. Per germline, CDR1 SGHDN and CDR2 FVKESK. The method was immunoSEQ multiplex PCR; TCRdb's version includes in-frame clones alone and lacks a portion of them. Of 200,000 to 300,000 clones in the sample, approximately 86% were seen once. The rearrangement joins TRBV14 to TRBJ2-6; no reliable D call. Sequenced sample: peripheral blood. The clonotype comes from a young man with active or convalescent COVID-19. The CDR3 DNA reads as TGTGCCAGCAGCTCCCAGTGGGGGGCCAACGTCCTGACTTTC. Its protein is CASSSQWGANVLTF.